This TCR beta chain is drawn from a study of blood T cell repertoires in COVID-19. Study information: Nucleic acid was either cDNA or gDNA, and it came from T cells, B-cell-depleted T cells, or PBMCs.

This CDR3 spans 16 amino acids. CDR1 and CDR2 (germline): MNHEY, SVGEGT. Trimming took off 0 bases at V and 11 bases at J, with 20 bases between the two ends. Clones were read by immunoSEQ multiplex PCR, and TCRdb kept only the in-frame ones, dropping some. In the table there are tens of thousands of clones, 75% to 90% of which are singletons. Sequencing input: peripheral blood. The clonotype originates from an elderly man with acute or convalescent COVID-19. The chain combines TRBV6-2 or TRBV6-3 with TRBJ1-5, with D unclear. In DNA, the CDR3 is TGTGCCAGCAGTTACTCGACGGAGGGAGGCCCTTGGGCCCAGCATTTT. As protein: CASSYSTEGGPWAQHF.